This TCR beta chain was profiled in a study of T cell repertoires in cytomegalovirus infection (dated by TCRdb to the late 2010s). As for the study more broadly: The HLA type of each donor mattered for the analysis, because public TCR beta signatures pointed to carriage of CMV infection along with the matching HLA type.

The study at large found these results: Carriers of CMV infection plus the relevant HLA type were discriminated by the cumulative frequency of public TCR beta family members in the study cohort and in an independent roughly 400-donor cohort. In the ex vivo response, HLA-C-restricted CMV-specific TCR beta clonotypes were dominant, and in two of eight donors the single most frequent clonotype came from this HLA-C-restricted group.

The germline V gene provides CDR1 MGHDK and CDR2 SYGVNS. The germline V and J ends show losses of 0 bases and 4 bases respectively, and no gene match explains 3 bases of the junction. The CDR3 covers 16 residues, taking in both the cysteine and the phenylalanine. Only the CDR3 DNA stays, 48 bases, in frame from base 1. The instrument was an Illumina HiSeq 1500. Starting from the raw public reads, TCRdb applied fastp trimming at Q25, assembled clones with MiXCR and retained in-frame beta chains. Rows merge per CDR3 protein into single entries with the most common DNA and genes. The sample table contains some 300,000 distinct CDR3 sequences; only one count was recorded for around 13% of them. The ten largest clones capture around 8.7% of the sample. On this clonotype: Its antigen remains unidentified. No base quality information exists; no much larger clone differs at one position.

The clonotype was recovered from a human donor in good health (CMV status not recorded). Some clones in this sample may be carry-over from other donors' samples. The sequence links TRBV25-1 to TRBJ2-1; 10 nucleotides in the junction match TRBD1. The sequenced sample was PBMCs. The CDR3 amino acid sequence is: CASSEYGQGGYNEQFF. The nucleotide sequence is given as TGTGCCAGCAGTGAATATGGACAGGGGGGGTACAATGAGCAGTTCTTC.